The 10 T cell receptor beta chains below come from one sample, sequenced in a study of T cell responses to AZD1222 COVID-19 vaccine. Clones were sequenced by immunoSEQ multiplex PCR, and TCRdb holds only the in-frame ones, with some missing. The repertoire holds about 110,000 clones, with approximately 90% as singletons. The sample was peripheral blood, taken on day 0 of AZD1222 vaccination. All receptors come from an adult in good health.

The CDR3 bases are TGCGCCAGCAGTGGTTCCAGGAAACTCTATGGCTACACCTTC. Translating it yields CASSGSRKLYGYTF. V gene TRBV10-2 combines with J gene TRBJ1-2; unclear D gene. CDR3 length: 14 residues. CDR1 WSHSY and CDR2 SAAADI come from the germline V gene. Trimming shortened V by 4 bases and J by 4 bases, and 13 bases separated the two germline ends.

The rearrangement joins TRBV3-1 (or the pseudogene TRBV3-2) to TRBJ1-2; D perhaps matches TRBD1 (5 bases). V dropped 1 base and J dropped 2 bases, with 14 bases sitting between them. The germline gives CDR1 LGHDT, CDR2 YNNKEL (reference sequence). This CDR3 spans 16 amino acids. DNA of the CDR3: TGTGCCAGCAGCCAAGCCGGGGCAGGCCGAAACTATGGCTACACCTTC. This translates into CASSQAGAGRNYGYTF.

V is TRBV5-6 and J is TRBJ1-3, with D hard to call. The CDR3 sequence is 14 residues long. Per germline, CDR1 SGHDT and CDR2 YYEEEE. With 5 bases removed from V and 3 bases from J, the gap between germline ends came to 12 bases. Written as DNA, the CDR3 is TGTGCCAGCAGTAAACAACTCTTTGGAAACACCATATATTTT. As protein: CASSKQLFGNTIYF. The full variable domain, completed using reference TRBV5-6 and TRBJ1-3, is DAGVTQSPTHLIKTRGQQVTLRCSPKSGHDTVSWYQQALGQGPQFIFQYYEEEERQRGNFPDRFSGHQFPNYSSELNVNALLLGDSALYLCASSKQLFGNTIYFGEGSWLTVV.

This rearrangement joins TRBV10-2 to TRBJ1-2; TRBD1 matches at 9 bases. The CDR3 runs 13 residues. The ends lost 9 bases at V and 3 bases at J; junction bases unmatched: 5. Germline lookup yields CDR1 WSHSY and CDR2 SAAADI. This chain's CDR3 is CASSDRGDYGYTF. The CDR3 DNA sequence: TGCGCCAGTTCTGACAGGGGGGACTATGGCTACACCTTC.

This clone was detected only once. The junction departs from the called germline gene at one end, perhaps through a read error. The CDR3 spells CSARDRENPF. As DNA, the CDR3 is TGCAGTGCTAGAGATCGAGAGAACCCTTTT. This rearrangement joins TRBV20-1 to TRBJ1-1; D remains unclear. Germline CDR1 DFQATT, CDR2 SNEGSKA (reference sequence). The CDR3 length is 10 residues.

The chain has TRBV6-5 and TRBJ2-3; 9 nucleotides align to TRBD2. With V trimmed by 5 bases and J by 4 bases, 4 bases remained unmatched. Germline V gene data show CDR1 as MNHEY and CDR2 as SVGAGI. The CDR3 is 14 residues long. The CDR3 reads CASSPGLAADTQYF. The CDR3 region has the DNA TGTGCCAGCAGTCCGGGACTAGCTGCAGATACGCAGTATTTT.

The chain is built from TRBV2 and TRBJ1-1; D gene unclear. CDR1 is SNHLY, CDR2 FYNNEI, per germline. Trimming took off 11 bases at V and 6 bases at J, with 16 bases between the two ends. The CDR3 spans 12 residues. This CDR3 is CACTLGLAEAFF. The CDR3 coding sequence is TGTGCCTGTACTCTGGGGTTGGCTGAAGCTTTCTTT.

This clone has a handful of counts. The chain recombines TRBV7-2 with TRBJ2-5; 7 bases match TRBD2. With V trimmed by 3 bases and J by 4 bases, 8 bases remained unmatched. The germline gives CDR1 SGHTA, CDR2 FQGNSA. The length of the CDR3 is 15 residues. The CDR3 here is CASSFGSGGVETQYF. CDR3 DNA sequence: TGTGCCAGCAGCTTCGGTAGTGGGGGGGTAGAGACCCAGTACTTC. The full variable domain, its missing parts supplied by reference TRBV7-2 and TRBJ2-5, is GAGVSQSPSNKVTEKGKDVELRCDPISGHTALYWYRQSLGQGLEFLIYFQGNSAPDKSGLPSDRFSAERTGGSVSTLTIQRTQQEDSAVYLCASSFGSGGVETQYFGPGTRLLVL.

The rearrangement links TRBV30 to TRBJ1-2; the D gene is possibly TRBD1 (5 bases). This CDR3 region has 14 residues. Looked up from germline, CDR1 is GTSNPN and CDR2 is SVGIG (reference sequence). V was shortened by 5 bases and J by 0 bases, with 13 bases between the two germline ends. The CDR3 bases are TGTGCCTGGTCCAAAAGGGGCGCTAACTATGGCTACACCTTC. Translated: CAWSKRGANYGYTF.

This clone has a single count. V and J are TRBV10-3 and TRBJ1-1; D not certain. The CDR3 has 14 residues. Trimming shortened V by 5 bases and J by 4 bases, and 14 bases separated the two germline ends. Germline values: CDR1 ENHRY, CDR2 SYGVKD. The CDR3 DNA reads as TGTGCCATCAGTCAGGTCCGGGAAGGCACTGAAGCTTTCTTT. This gives the protein CAISQVREGTEAFF.